This record covers a single T cell receptor (beta chain). TCRdb's table, derived via immunoSEQ multiplex PCR, lists solely in-frame clones and lacks some. The repertoire includes 300,000 to 500,000 clones, around 89% of them detected once, and 0.95% to 1% sits in the top ten. J lost 6 bases, V lost 1 base, and 9 bases had no gene match. The CDR3 has 18 amino acids. CDR1 and CDR2 from the germline V gene are MGHRA and YSYEKL. The entry originates in a study of blood T cell repertoires in COVID-19. The receptor was isolated from a woman younger than 45 with acute COVID-19. V usage is TRBV4-1 and J usage is TRBJ2-2; 12 nucleotides align to TRBD2. The specimen sequenced was PBMCs or T cells enriched from blood (not recorded which). The CDR3 loop reads CASSQVLETSGGAGELFF. The DNA for the CDR3 is TGCGCCAGCAGCCAAGTTTTGGAGACTAGCGGGGGTGCCGGGGAGCTGTTTTTT.